What follows are 18 T cell receptor beta chains derived from one specimen sequenced in a study of T cells in women clearing cervical HPV infection. TCRdb's table, derived via immunoSEQ multiplex PCR, lists solely in-frame clones and lacks some. This sample's clone table lists 30,000 or so clones. Sequenced material: blood buffy coat. The receptors originated from a woman between 18 and 75 years old with a cervical HPV16 infection that either progressed to CIN3+ or cleared (not recorded which).

This CDR3 is CAWSVQGARNTEAFF. The covered CDR3 bases are TGTGCCTGGAGTGTACAGGGGGCAAGAAACACTGAA. This sequence joins TRBV30 and TRBJ1-1, with 9 positions matching TRBD1. The read stops 3 residues short of the end of the CDR3; the missing end is completed from the germline J gene. This CDR3 comprises 15 residues. The V and J ends lost 0 bases and 2 bases, in that order; junction bases with no gene match: 4. The V gene's germline CDR1 is GTSNPN and CDR2 SVGIG (reference sequence).

As for this clone: The read gets to within 3 residues of the CDR3 end, and the germline J gene fills in the rest. This chain joins TRBV19 and TRBJ1-5; 10 bases align to TRBD1. The germline V gene has CDR1 LNHDA and CDR2 SQIVND (reference sequence). The junction had 9 bases not matched to a gene; V was cut back by 6 bases and J by 7 bases. There are 15 residues in the CDR3. Partial CDR3 DNA: TGTGCCAGTAGCCGACAGGGGGCGGGAAGACAGCCC. As protein: CASSRQGAGRQP. The full CDR3 protein is CASSRQGAGRQPQHF.

The CDR3 loop reads CATRSSSNYGYTF. Incomplete CDR3 DNA: TGTGCCACCCGGTCCTCCTCTAACTATGGC. The V and J genes are TRBV10-3 and TRBJ1-2; D call uncertain. The read falls 3 residues short of the CDR3 end, and the missing part is taken from the germline J gene. V was cut by 10 bases and J by 0 bases, with 12 bases left in between. Germline lookup yields CDR1 ENHRY and CDR2 SYGVKD. This CDR3 is built from 13 residues.

Incomplete CDR3 DNA: TGCAGTGCTAGGCGCGGGAGGGTCTCCTACGAG. Protein product: CSARRGRVSYE. The CDR3, in full, reads CSARRGRVSYEQYF. This chain links TRBV20-1 with TRBJ2-7, with 9 bases that match TRBD2. The CDR3 is cut off 3 residues early in the read; its end comes from the germline J gene. Germline CDR1 and CDR2: DFQATT and SNEGSKA (reference sequence). V lost 3 bases, J lost 0 bases, and 3 bases stayed unmatched. The CDR3 runs to 14 residues.

On this clone itself: The read finishes 3 residues shy of the CDR3 end, and the germline J gene is used to complete it. The chain recombines TRBV2 with TRBJ1-4; 9 positions match TRBD1. V was clipped by 4 bases and J by 5 bases; unmatched bases: 2. The CDR3 has 14 residues. Germline-derived CDR1 and CDR2 are SNHLY and FYNNEI. CDR3 residues: CASSAGTGNEKLFF. The part of the CDR3 DNA that was read is TGTGCCAGCAGTGCCGGGACAGGGAATGAAAAA.

Note on this clone: The read gets to within 3 residues of the CDR3 end, and the germline J gene fills in the rest. The chain carries TRBV20-1 and TRBJ2-1; 9 bases fit TRBD1. Germline V gives CDR1 DFQATT, CDR2 SNEGSKA (reference sequence). Trimming at V came to 3 bases and at J to 6 bases, leaving 6 bases not matched to a gene. This CDR3 spans 14 amino acids. The part of the CDR3 DNA that was read is TGCAGTGCTAGGCCCTGGGACAGGGTCAATGAG. Translating it yields CSARPWDRVNE. The whole CDR3 is CSARPWDRVNEQFF.

As concerns this clone: The read is 3 residues too short to cover the CDR3 end, so that end is filled in from the germline J gene. The chain links TRBV9 to TRBJ2-5, with D maybe TRBD1 (6 bases). This CDR3 has 15 amino acids. V dropped 4 bases and J dropped 2 bases, with 15 bases sitting between them. Germline V gives CDR1 SGDLS, CDR2 YYNGEE. The CDR3 loop is CASSPEGERQETQYF. The sequenced CDR3 bases are TGTGCCAGCAGCCCCGAGGGGGAGCGGCAAGAGACC.

About this clone: Read coverage stops 3 residues before the CDR3 terminus; the germline J gene supplies the remainder. The V call is TRBV5-1, the J call TRBJ2-3; D might be TRBD2 (5 bases). CDR1 is SGHRS, CDR2 YFSETQ, per germline. V was trimmed by 4 bases and J by 0 bases, leaving 9 bases between them. This CDR3 comprises 14 residues. The CDR3 bases that were read are TGCGCCAGCAGCCTGGGAGCTAGCACAGATACG. Translated: CASSLGASTDT. The CDR3 in its entirety is CASSLGASTDTQYF.

On this clone itself: The read falls 3 residues short of the CDR3 end, and the missing part is taken from the germline J gene. The gene calls are TRBV6-2 or TRBV6-3 and TRBJ2-4; D remains ambiguous. Germline V gene data show CDR1 as MNHEY and CDR2 as SVGEGT. There are 12 residues in the CDR3. The CDR3 is CASSYTAYGQYF. Incomplete CDR3 DNA: TGTGCCAGCAGTTACACAGCCTATGGT.

Details on this clone: The CDR3 goes on 3 residues after the read ends, and that part is filled in from the germline J gene. The V call is TRBV7-9, the J call TRBJ2-1; perhaps TRBD1 as D (7 bases). Trimming took 0 bases from V and 9 from J, leaving 15 bases between them. The V gene's germline CDR1 is SEHNR and CDR2 FQNEAQ (reference sequence). This CDR3 has 15 residues. CDR3 protein: CASSLARQGGSEQFF. CDR3 DNA, as far as it was read: TGTGCCAGCAGCTTAGCGAGGCAGGGGGGCAGTGAG.

Comment on this clone: The read terminates 3 residues ahead of where the CDR3 ends, so the germline J gene completes it. The chain carries TRBV9 and TRBJ2-6; TRBD1 matches at 11 bases. Germline V gene sequence: CDR1 SGDLS, CDR2 YYNGEE. V dropped 2 bases and J dropped 3; count of bases not matched to a gene: 7. This CDR3 is 18 amino acids long. CDR3 sequence reads: CASSVGQGAGGGANVLTF. The CDR3 DNA, read in part, is TGTGCCAGCAGCGTCGGACAGGGGGCCGGAGGTGGGGCCAACGTC.

Comments on this clone: The read falls 3 residues short of the CDR3 end, and the missing part is taken from the germline J gene. This chain connects TRBV27 to TRBJ2-7; TRBD2 matches at 13 bases. The CDR3 runs to 15 residues. Germline lookup yields CDR1 MNHEY and CDR2 SMNVEV (reference sequence). Unmatched junction bases numbered 3, after V lost 7 bases and J lost 0 bases. CDR3 loop: CASTRTSGSSYEQYF. The DNA read from the CDR3 is TGTGCCAGCACCAGGACTAGCGGGAGCTCCTACGAG.

Concerning this clone: Sequencing ends 3 residues short of the CDR3 end; the germline J gene provides the rest. The chain combines TRBV6-2 or TRBV6-3 with TRBJ1-4; weak D call: TRBD1 (6 bases). The CDR3 consists of 15 residues. V was trimmed by 5 bases and J by 8 bases, leaving 18 bases between them. Germline loops: CDR1 MNHEY, CDR2 SVGEGT. The CDR3 loop reads CASSRLRGAQEKLFF. Incomplete CDR3 DNA: TGTGCCAGCAGTCGACTTCGGGGGGCGCAGGAAAAA.

This clone shows up as medium-sized by frequency. The sequenced part of the CDR3 DNA is TGCGCCAGCAGCTTGAGTAATAGCGGGAGTGGCACAGATACG. Encoded protein: CASSLSNSGSGTDT. The entire CDR3 reads CASSLSNSGSGTDTQYF. This chain connects TRBV5-1 to TRBJ2-3, with 9 bases identical to TRBD2. The CDR3 end is not reached by the read, which stops 3 residues before it; the germline J gene fills it in. The CDR3 contains 17 residues. The J segment lost 1 base and the V segment lost 1 base, leaving 7 bases of the junction unmatched. The germline CDR1 and CDR2 sequences are SGHRS and YFSETQ.

This clone ranks as medium-sized (0.01 to 0.1%) in terms of frequency. The DNA ends 3 residues before the CDR3 does, and the rest of the CDR3 is filled in from the germline J gene. V gene TRBV10-3 combines with J gene TRBJ2-3, with 11 nucleotides matching TRBD2. Germline V CDR1 and CDR2: ENHRY, SYGVKD. J was trimmed by 4 bases and V by 11 bases; bases with no gene match: 8. The CDR3 spans 14 residues. The DNA read from the CDR3 is TGTGCCGTTCATAGCGGGGGGGAGTCAGATACG. This gives the protein CAVHSGGESDT. In full, the CDR3 reads CAVHSGGESDTQYF.

In the case of this clone: The read gets to within 3 residues of the CDR3 end, and the germline J gene fills in the rest. The rearrangement links TRBV7-9 to TRBJ2-2; D uncertain. This CDR3 is built from 14 residues. Trimming pared 5 bases from V and 0 bases from J, leaving 7 bases between. The germline V gene encodes CDR1 SEHNR and CDR2 FQNEAQ (reference sequence). Partial CDR3 DNA: TGTGCCAGCAGCCTCACAGCGAACACCGGGGAG. This translates into CASSLTANTGE. The entire CDR3 protein reads CASSLTANTGELFF.

By frequency, this clone registers medium-sized. Read data end 3 residues before the CDR3 end; the end is taken from the germline J gene. This sequence joins TRBV2 and TRBJ1-4; 7 bases match TRBD1. Germline V gene lookup returns CDR1 SNHLY and CDR2 FYNNEI. The CDR3 totals 14 residues. The ends lost 6 bases at V and 7 bases at J; junction bases unmatched: 8. The CDR3 bases that were read are TGTGCCAGCAGGGGTCAGGGGGGAAGTGAAAAA. Protein product: CASRGQGGSEK. The whole CDR3 reads CASRGQGGSEKLFF.

Worth noting for this clone: The read is 3 residues too short to cover the CDR3 end, so that end is filled in from the germline J gene. V and J are TRBV6-1 and TRBJ1-3; possible D gene TRBD1, 6 bases. Germline V gene sequence: CDR1 MNHNS, CDR2 SASEGT. V lost 4 bases and J 0 bases, leaving 10 bases between the germline ends. CDR3 length: 15 amino acids. The DNA read from the CDR3 is TGTGCCAGCAGTGGGGGGACAAACTCTGGAAACACC. This codes for CASSGGTNSGNT. The whole CDR3 sequence is CASSGGTNSGNTIYF.